This T cell receptor beta chain was retrieved from a study of graft-versus-host responses after intestinal transplantation. Here immunoSEQ multiplex PCR was the method, and the copy in TCRdb shows in-frame clones only, minus some. The sample carries 15,000 to 20,000 clones, around 41% recorded once. Responder cells labeled with CFSE (about 200,000) were co-plated with irradiated stimulator cells labeled with violet dye (about 200,000). This CDR3 is 13 amino acids long. The V end was cut by 6 bases, the J end by 2 bases, with 11 bases between. Germline values: CDR1 SEHNR, CDR2 FQNEAQ (reference sequence). This clone is deemed medium-sized.

The sequence was collected from a human patient who received an intestinal transplant. The V and J genes are TRBV7-9 and TRBJ2-7; tentative D call: TRBD1 (6 bases). The sequencing here drew on alloreactive CD8+ T cells from a mixed lymphocyte reaction culture, taken before intestinal transplant. Described subset: CFSE-low proliferating T cells sorted from approximately 6-day pre-transplant mixed lymphocyte reaction (GvH or HvG direction). CDR3 nucleotide sequence: TGTGCCAGCAGAGGGGGTGTAGCCTACGAGCAGTACTTC. It is translated as CASRGGVAYEQYF.